One T cell receptor (beta chain) is described in this entry. Its antigen is unidentified. The conserved final phenylalanine or tryptophan is absent from the CDR3, which likely points to a read error. The data stem from a study of T cells in Graves' hyperthyroidism and ophthalmopathy. Findings of the study overall: Most clonotypes expanded in the thyroid (above 0.001) were also present in blood.

It was RNA transcripts that yielded the amplified TCR beta CDR3 regions. First-round RT-PCR targeting the TCR CDR3 was performed with the HTBI primer set. MiXCR, run by TCRdb on the multiplex PCR reads, gives a single entry per CDR3 protein. Of 450,000 to 650,000 distinct CDR3 sequences in the sample, approximately 15% are singletons; the top ten hold around 7%. The specimen sequenced was blood. The source of this sequence is a woman under 30 with Graves' ophthalmopathy.

CDR3 in DNA: TGTGCCAGCAGTTTATGGATGGGAGGAGAGACCCAGTACCTC. It codes for CASSLWMGGETQYL. V is TRBV6-2 or TRBV6-3 and J is TRBJ2-5; D might be TRBD2 (6 bases). Per the germline V gene, CDR1 is MNHEY and CDR2 is SVGEGT. The CDR3 runs to 14 residues. The V end lost 4 bases, the J end lost 4 bases, and 13 bases lay between the germline ends.